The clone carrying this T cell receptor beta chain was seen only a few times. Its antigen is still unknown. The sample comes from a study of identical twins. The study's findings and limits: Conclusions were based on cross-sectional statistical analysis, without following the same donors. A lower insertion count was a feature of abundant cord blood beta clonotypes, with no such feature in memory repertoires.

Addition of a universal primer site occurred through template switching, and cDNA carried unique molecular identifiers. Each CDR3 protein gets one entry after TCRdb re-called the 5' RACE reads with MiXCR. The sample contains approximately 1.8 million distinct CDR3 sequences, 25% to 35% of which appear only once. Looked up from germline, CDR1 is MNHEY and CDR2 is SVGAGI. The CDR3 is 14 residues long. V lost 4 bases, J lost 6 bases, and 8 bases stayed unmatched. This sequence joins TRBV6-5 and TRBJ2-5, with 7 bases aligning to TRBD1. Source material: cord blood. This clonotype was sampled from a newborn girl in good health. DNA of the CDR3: TGTGCCAGCAGTTCGGGACAGCTCCTCCAGACCCAGTACTTC. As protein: CASSSGQLLQTQYF.